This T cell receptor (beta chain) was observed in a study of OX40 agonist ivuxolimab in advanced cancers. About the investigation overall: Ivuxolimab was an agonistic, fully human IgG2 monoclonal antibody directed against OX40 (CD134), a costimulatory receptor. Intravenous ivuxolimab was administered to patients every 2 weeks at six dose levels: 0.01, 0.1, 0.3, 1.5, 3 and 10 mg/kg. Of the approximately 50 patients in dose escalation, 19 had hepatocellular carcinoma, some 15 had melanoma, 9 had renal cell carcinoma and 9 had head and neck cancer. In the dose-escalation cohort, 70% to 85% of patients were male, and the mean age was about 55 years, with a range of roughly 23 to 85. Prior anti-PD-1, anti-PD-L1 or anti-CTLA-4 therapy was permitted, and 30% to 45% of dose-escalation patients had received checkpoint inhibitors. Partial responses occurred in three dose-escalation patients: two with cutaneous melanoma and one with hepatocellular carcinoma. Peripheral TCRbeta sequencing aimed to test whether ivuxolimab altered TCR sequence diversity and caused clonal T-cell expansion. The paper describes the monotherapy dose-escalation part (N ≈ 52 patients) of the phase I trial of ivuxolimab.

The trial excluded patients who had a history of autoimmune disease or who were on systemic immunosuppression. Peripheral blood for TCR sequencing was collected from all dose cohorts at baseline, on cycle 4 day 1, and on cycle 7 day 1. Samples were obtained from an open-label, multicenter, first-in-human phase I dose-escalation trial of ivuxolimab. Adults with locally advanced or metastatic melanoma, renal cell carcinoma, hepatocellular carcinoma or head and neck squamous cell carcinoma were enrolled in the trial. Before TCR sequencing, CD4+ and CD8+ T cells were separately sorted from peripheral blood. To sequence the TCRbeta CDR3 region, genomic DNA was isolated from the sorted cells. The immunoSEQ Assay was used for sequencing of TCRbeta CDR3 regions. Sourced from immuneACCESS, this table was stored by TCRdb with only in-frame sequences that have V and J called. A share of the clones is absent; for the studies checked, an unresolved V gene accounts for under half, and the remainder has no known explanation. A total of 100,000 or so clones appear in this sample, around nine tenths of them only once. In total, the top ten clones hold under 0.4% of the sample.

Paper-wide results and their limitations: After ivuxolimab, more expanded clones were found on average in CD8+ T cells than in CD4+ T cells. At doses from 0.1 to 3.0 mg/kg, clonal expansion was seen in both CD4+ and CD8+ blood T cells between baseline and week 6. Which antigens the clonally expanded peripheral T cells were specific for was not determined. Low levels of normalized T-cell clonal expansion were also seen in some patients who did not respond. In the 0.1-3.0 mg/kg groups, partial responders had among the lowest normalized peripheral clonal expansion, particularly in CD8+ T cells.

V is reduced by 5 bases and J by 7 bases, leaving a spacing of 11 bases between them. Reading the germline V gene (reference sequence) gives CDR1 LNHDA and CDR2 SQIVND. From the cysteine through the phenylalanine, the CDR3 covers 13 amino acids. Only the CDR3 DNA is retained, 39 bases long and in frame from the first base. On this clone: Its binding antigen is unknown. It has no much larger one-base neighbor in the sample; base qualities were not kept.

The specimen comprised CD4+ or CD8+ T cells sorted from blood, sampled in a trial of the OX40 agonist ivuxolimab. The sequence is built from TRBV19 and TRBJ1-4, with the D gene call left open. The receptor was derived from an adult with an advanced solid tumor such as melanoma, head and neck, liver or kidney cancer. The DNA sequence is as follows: TGTGCCAGTAGTTTAGGAACGAGTGAAAAACTGTTTTTT. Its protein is CASSLGTSEKLFF. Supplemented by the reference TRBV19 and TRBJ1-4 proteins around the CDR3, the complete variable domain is DGGITQSPKYLFRKEGQNVTLSCEQNLNHDAMYWYRQDPGQGLRLIYYSQIVNDFQKGDIAEGYSVSREKKESFPLTVTSAQKNPTAFYLCASSLGTSEKLFFGSGTQLSVL.